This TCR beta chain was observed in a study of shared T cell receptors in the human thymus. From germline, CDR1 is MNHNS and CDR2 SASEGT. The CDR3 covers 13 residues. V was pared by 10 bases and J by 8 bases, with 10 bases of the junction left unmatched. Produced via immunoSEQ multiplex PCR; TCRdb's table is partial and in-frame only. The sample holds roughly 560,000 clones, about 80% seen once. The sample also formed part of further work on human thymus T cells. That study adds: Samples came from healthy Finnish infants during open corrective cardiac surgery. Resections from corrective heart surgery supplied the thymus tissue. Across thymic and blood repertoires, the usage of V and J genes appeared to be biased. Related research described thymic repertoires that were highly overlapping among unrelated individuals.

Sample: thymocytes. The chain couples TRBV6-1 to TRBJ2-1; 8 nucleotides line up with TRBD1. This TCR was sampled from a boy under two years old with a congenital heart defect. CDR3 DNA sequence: TGTGCCACCTGGAGGCAGGGGGCCCATGAGCAGTTCTTC. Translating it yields CATWRQGAHEQFF.